Following are 30 T cell receptor beta chains from one sample sequenced in a study of T cell responses to AZD1222 COVID-19 vaccine. This table comes from immunoSEQ multiplex PCR, and its TCRdb copy is limited to in-frame clones, with some not included. In the table there are approximately 110,000 clones, approximately 87% of which are singletons. This sample comprised peripheral blood, obtained on day 0 of AZD1222 vaccination. The receptors come from an adult in good health.

The rearrangement joins TRBV19 to TRBJ2-1; D remains ambiguous. The CDR3 consists of 12 residues. Per the germline V gene, CDR1 is LNHDA and CDR2 is SQIVND (reference sequence). V shed 3 bases and J shed 5 bases, with 5 bases lying between them. The chain's CDR3 is CASSIPNNEQFF. The DNA of the CDR3 is TGTGCCAGTAGTATCCCAAACAATGAGCAGTTCTTC. Combining the CDR3 with reference TRBV19 and TRBJ2-1 gives the whole variable domain DGGITQSPKYLFRKEGQNVTLSCEQNLNHDAMYWYRQDPGQGLRLIYYSQIVNDFQKGDIAEGYSVSREKKESFPLTVTSAQKNPTAFYLCASSIPNNEQFFGPGTRLTVL.

The chain employs TRBV7-9 and TRBJ1-1, with D tentatively TRBD1 (5 bases). The CDR3 has 13 residues. The V end was cut by 2 bases, the J end by 7 bases, with 11 bases between. The germline gives CDR1 SEHNR, CDR2 FQNEAQ (reference sequence). DNA for the CDR3: TGTGCCAGCAGCTTAACCAGGGAAAATGAAGCTTTCTTT. As protein: CASSLTRENEAFF.

This rearrangement joins TRBV2 to TRBJ2-7; 7 bases align to TRBD2. V shed 7 bases, J shed 2 bases, and the junction held 2 bases outside the gene matches. The CDR3 loop spans 12 amino acids. CDR1 is SNHLY and CDR2 is FYNNEI in the germline V gene. The CDR3 reads CASTSGAYEQYF. In DNA, the CDR3 is TGTGCCAGCACTAGCGGCGCCTACGAGCAGTACTTC.

The chain uses TRBV28 and TRBJ2-7; TRBD2 aligns across 8 bases. The CDR3 covers 16 residues. V lost 6 bases to trimming and J lost 3 bases; unmatched junction nucleotides: 13. Germline assignment: CDR1 MDHEN and CDR2 SYDVKM. Written as DNA, the CDR3 is TGTGCCAGCAGAGACCGACCGGGGGGGCGCTTCTACGAGCAGTACTTC. It translates to CASRDRPGGRFYEQYF.

V and J are TRBV18 and TRBJ1-1, with D tentatively TRBD1 (6 bases). V shed 1 base and J shed 5 bases, with 8 bases lying between them. The germline V gene has CDR1 KGHSH and CDR2 LQKENI. The CDR3 runs to 13 residues. The CDR3 sequence is CASSPHRETEAFF. DNA of the CDR3: TGTGCCAGCTCACCACACAGGGAAACTGAAGCTTTCTTT. Drawing the rest from reference TRBV18 and TRBJ1-1, the complete variable domain is NAGVMQNPRHLVRRRGQEARLRCSPMKGHSHVYWYRQLPEEGLKFMVYLQKENIIDESGMPKERFSAEFPKEGPSILRIQQVVRGDSAAYFCASSPHRETEAFFGQGTRLTVV.

Written as DNA, the CDR3 is TGTGCCAGCAGTCCCTCGGGGCCGAGCTCCTATAATTCACCCCTCCACTTT. Amino acids: CASSPSGPSSYNSPLHF. This rearrangement joins TRBV28 to TRBJ1-6, with a weak D call TRBD1 (5 bases). The CDR3 spans 17 residues. The V gene lost 5 bases and the J gene lost 0 bases, with 14 bases spanning the gap. Germline loops: CDR1 MDHEN, CDR2 SYDVKM. The full variable domain, its missing parts supplied by reference TRBV28 and TRBJ1-6, is DVKVTQSSRYLVKRTGEKVFLECVQDMDHENMFWYRQDPGLGLRLIYFSYDVKMKEKGDIPEGYSVSREKKERFSLILESASTNQTSMYLCASSPSGPSSYNSPLHFGNGTRLTVT.

The chain has TRBV5-4 and TRBJ2-3; D unclear. This CDR3 contains 12 residues. CDR1 is SGHNT and CDR2 is YYREEE in the germline V gene (reference sequence). V lost 0 bases to trimming and J lost 8 bases, with 7 bases between them. The CDR3 is CASSLDDGTQYF. In DNA form, the CDR3 reads TGTGCCAGCAGCTTGGATGACGGTACGCAGTATTTT.

This clone has a single count. The V call is TRBV7-9, the J call TRBJ2-1; 9 bases align to TRBD2. The CDR3 totals 15 residues. Unmatched junction bases numbered 7, after V lost 1 base and J lost 9 bases. The germline V gene encodes CDR1 SEHNR and CDR2 FQNEAQ (reference sequence). The CDR3 coding sequence is TGTGCCAGCAGCTTAGGGGCGGGAGGGCCGGTTGAGCAGTTCTTC. The encoded protein is CASSLGAGGPVEQFF.

The chain is built from TRBV24-1 and TRBJ2-7; D perhaps matches TRBD1 (6 bases). Germline V gene data show CDR1 as KGHDR and CDR2 as SFDVKD. The CDR3 is made up of 12 amino acids. The ends were cut back, 4 bases at V and 3 bases at J, with 6 bases in the middle. In DNA form, the CDR3 reads TGTGCCACCAGTGAACAGGGCTACGAGCAGTACTTC. It specifies CATSEQGYEQYF.

V usage is TRBV7-2 and J usage is TRBJ2-5; TRBD2 agrees at 7 bases. V lost 3 bases and J lost 5; bases outside the gene matches: 6. CDR3 length: 14 amino acids. Germline CDR1 reads SGHTA; CDR2 reads FQGNSA. Written as DNA, the CDR3 is TGTGCCAGCAGCTTGGGGGGGGAGCTGGAGACCCAGTACTTC. Its protein is CASSLGGELETQYF. Variable domain in full (rest from reference TRBV7-2 and TRBJ2-5): GAGVSQSPSNKVTEKGKDVELRCDPISGHTALYWYRQSLGQGLEFLIYFQGNSAPDKSGLPSDRFSAERTGGSVSTLTIQRTQQEDSAVYLCASSLGGELETQYFGPGTRLLVL.

This clone was counted only a few times. V is TRBV4-2 and J is TRBJ1-4; 12 bases agree with TRBD1. CDR3 size: 16 residues. Germline loops: CDR1 LGHNA, CDR2 YNFKEQ. With 4 bases clipped from V and 4 bases from J, the junction kept 4 bases outside the gene matches. CDR3 sequence: CASSPGTGGGNEKLFF. The CDR3 coding sequence is TGTGCCAGCAGCCCCGGGACAGGGGGCGGTAATGAAAAACTGTTTTTT.

The chain combines TRBV6-5 with TRBJ2-7, with a possible D match to TRBD2 (6 bases). Germline lookup yields CDR1 MNHEY and CDR2 SVGAGI. The CDR3 contains 14 residues. Trimming stripped 9 bases from V and 0 bases from J, with 15 bases between. In DNA, the CDR3 is TGTGCCAGTCGGCCTAGCGATTACTCCTACGAGCAGTACTTC. The encoded protein is CASRPSDYSYEQYF.

The chain couples TRBV19 to TRBJ2-2; no reliable D call. Trimming removed 1 base at V and 7 bases at J, with 13 bases between. The germline V gene has CDR1 LNHDA and CDR2 SQIVND (reference sequence). CDR3 length: 15 residues. The DNA of the CDR3 is TGTGCCAGTAGTATAGTGGGGTTCGGTGACGGGGAGCTGTTTTTT. Protein: CASSIVGFGDGELFF.

The chain recombines TRBV9 with TRBJ1-5; no firm D call. The CDR3 is 14 residues long. Germline V gene data show CDR1 as SGDLS and CDR2 as YYNGEE. V dropped 3 bases and J dropped 7 bases, with 14 bases sitting between them. CDR3 amino acids: CASSESPVGQPQHF. In DNA, the CDR3 is TGTGCCAGCAGCGAAAGCCCTGTTGGGCAGCCCCAGCATTTT.

The CDR3 coding sequence is TGTGCCACCAGCAGAGATCTCGGGGGTTTTGGGACCCAGTACTTC. Translation: CATSRDLGGFGTQYF. The genes are TRBV15 and TRBJ2-5; tentatively, D is TRBD2 (6 bases). The V gene lost 0 bases and the J gene lost 7 bases, with 15 bases spanning the gap. The germline V gene encodes CDR1 LNHNV and CDR2 YYDKDF (reference sequence). CDR3 length equals 15 residues. Variable domain in full (rest from reference TRBV15 and TRBJ2-5): DAMVIQNPRYQVTQFGKPVTLSCSQTLNHNVMYWYQQKSSQAPKLLFHYYDKDFNNEADTPDNFQSRRPNTSFCFLDIRSPGLGDTAMYLCATSRDLGGFGTQYFGPGTRLLVL.

The V and J genes are TRBV7-2 and TRBJ2-7; D gene ambiguous. The CDR3 has 16 amino acids. V was cut by 3 bases and J by 0 bases, with 15 bases left in between. CDR1 is SGHTA and CDR2 is FQGNSA in the germline V gene. CDR3 sequence: CASSLARDLSSYEQYF. CDR3 nucleotides: TGTGCCAGCAGCTTGGCCCGAGACCTGAGCTCCTACGAGCAGTACTTC.

V gene TRBV25-1 combines with J gene TRBJ2-1; D is undetermined. This CDR3 has 13 amino acids. CDR1 is MGHDK, CDR2 SYGVNS, per germline. The V end lost 3 bases, the J end lost 5 bases, and 8 bases lay between the germline ends. The CDR3 sequence is CASSDGLDNEQFF. CDR3 DNA: TGTGCCAGCAGTGATGGTCTGGACAATGAGCAGTTCTTC.

The genes are TRBV5-5 and TRBJ2-4, with 7 bases aligning to TRBD2. V shed 0 bases and J 9 bases; nucleotides not matched to a gene: 3. Germline CDR1 reads SGHKS; CDR2 reads YYEKEE (reference sequence). The CDR3 is made up of 13 amino acids. CDR3 bases: TGTGCCAGCAGCTTGGAAGGGGAGGGCATTCAGTACTTC. It yields the protein CASSLEGEGIQYF. The variable domain in full, completed from reference TRBV5-5 and TRBJ2-4, reads DAGVTQSPTHLIKTRGQQVTLRCSPISGHKSVSWYQQVLGQGPQFIFQYYEKEERGRGNFPDRFSARQFPNYSSELNVNALLLGDSALYLCASSLEGEGIQYFGAGTRLSVL.

The chain combines TRBV24-1 with TRBJ2-7; the match to TRBD1 covers 8 bases. V lost 3 bases to trimming and J lost 1 base; unmatched junction nucleotides: 7. Germline V CDR1 and CDR2: KGHDR, SFDVKD. This CDR3 comprises 16 residues. CDR3: CATSDGNRGTSYEQYF. In nucleotides, the CDR3 is TGTGCCACCAGTGATGGGAACAGGGGGACATCCTACGAGCAGTACTTC.

This clone has just one count. The rearrangement joins TRBV7-9 to TRBJ1-4; D unclear. The CDR3 runs 14 residues. V was cut by 7 bases and J by 6 bases, with 15 bases left in between. CDR1 and CDR2 from the germline V gene are SEHNR and FQNEAQ (reference sequence). The chain's CDR3 is CASTDGRRDEKLFF. The CDR3 DNA follows: TGTGCCAGCACCGACGGGAGGCGGGATGAAAAACTGTTTTTT. The full variable domain, its missing parts supplied by reference TRBV7-9 and TRBJ1-4, is DTGVSQNPRHKITKRGQNVTFRCDPISEHNRLYWYRQTLGQGPEFLTYFQNEAQLEKSRLLSDRFSAERPKGSFSTLEIQRTEQGDSAMYLCASTDGRRDEKLFFGSGTQLSVL.

This clone appeared a single time. The V and J genes are TRBV6-5 and TRBJ2-7; tentatively, D is TRBD2 (6 bases). Germline values: CDR1 MNHEY, CDR2 SVGAGI. This CDR3 has 15 amino acids. V gave up 6 bases and J gave up 0 bases, with 15 bases separating them. This chain's CDR3 is CASSRRLGSSYEQYF. The CDR3 DNA is TGTGCCAGCAGCCGAAGACTAGGGAGCTCCTACGAGCAGTACTTC.

The chain carries TRBV4-3 and TRBJ1-5; no clear D gene. The CDR3 extends over 16 amino acids. Per the germline V gene, CDR1 is LGHNA and CDR2 is YSLEER. The ends were cut back, 1 base at V and 0 bases at J, with 10 bases in the middle. CDR3 in amino acids: CASSQGPPYSNQPQHF. CDR3 in DNA: TGCGCCAGCAGCCAAGGACCCCCCTATAGCAATCAGCCCCAGCATTTT.

The rearrangement joins TRBV6-2 or TRBV6-3 to TRBJ1-2; no definite D call. Germline V lookup: CDR1 MNHEY, CDR2 SVGEGT. Trimming took 2 bases from V and 8 from J, leaving 15 bases between them. The CDR3 contains 14 residues. The CDR3 loop is CASSYLTGTAGYTF. In DNA, the CDR3 is TGTGCCAGCAGTTACCTCACGGGAACGGCCGGCTACACCTTC.

The chain uses TRBV7-9 and TRBJ1-1; D remains unclear. The CDR3 sequence is 14 residues long. Trimming shortened V by 2 bases and J by 1 base, and 8 bases separated the two germline ends. Germline V CDR1 and CDR2: SEHNR, FQNEAQ (reference sequence). The CDR3 reads CASSLQSGNTEAFF. The DNA for the CDR3 is TGTGCCAGCAGCTTACAGAGCGGGAACACTGAAGCTTTCTTT.

The chain joins TRBV14 to TRBJ1-1, with D perhaps matching TRBD1 (6 bases). The CDR3 loop spans 15 amino acids. From germline, CDR1 is SGHDN and CDR2 FVKESK. The ends were cut back, 4 bases at V and 1 base at J, with 13 bases in the middle. The CDR3 DNA reads TGTGCCAGCAGCCCCCGACAGGCGCCGAACACTGAAGCTTTCTTT. This codes for CASSPRQAPNTEAFF.

The chain joins TRBV4-2 to TRBJ2-7, with a weak D call TRBD2 (6 bases). The V end was cut by 4 bases, the J end by 3 bases, with 13 bases between. CDR1 is LGHNA, CDR2 YNFKEQ, per germline. The CDR3 consists of 14 residues. The CDR3 DNA is TGTGCCAGCAGCCCCGGCGGGGTGATCTACGAGCAGTACTTC. This sequence encodes CASSPGGVIYEQYF.

J is TRBJ1-5 and V is TRBV5-6, with 7 bases lining up with TRBD1. The germline CDR1 and CDR2 sequences are SGHDT and YYEEEE. This CDR3 region has 15 residues. V gave up 2 bases and J gave up 5 bases; unmatched junction bases: 7. The CDR3 loop is CASSLAGQPYQPQHF. CDR3 DNA sequence: TGTGCCAGCAGCTTAGCGGGACAGCCCTATCAGCCCCAGCATTTT.

DNA of the CDR3: TGTGCCAGCTCACCCCGACCCTCAGGGTTCGAGCAGTACTTC. This encodes CASSPRPSGFEQYF. J is TRBJ2-7 and V is TRBV18; weak D call: TRBD1 (5 bases). The CDR3 sequence is 14 residues long. V was shortened by 3 bases and J by 6 bases, with 15 bases between the two germline ends. The V gene's germline CDR1 is KGHSH and CDR2 LQKENI.

V gene TRBV11-2 combines with J gene TRBJ2-2; 10 bases align to TRBD1. The CDR3 spans 18 residues. CDR1 is SGHAT, CDR2 FQNNGV, per germline. V lost 2 bases and J lost 5; bases outside the gene matches: 11. The CDR3 region is CASSLLLAGDRGTGELFF. CDR3 in DNA: TGTGCCAGCAGCTTACTGCTGGCGGGGGACAGGGGAACCGGGGAGCTGTTTTTT. The whole variable domain, filled in from reference TRBV11-2 and TRBJ2-2, reads EAGVAQSPRYKIIEKRQSVAFWCNPISGHATLYWYQQILGQGPKLLIQFQNNGVVDDSQLPKDRFSAERLKGVDSTLKIQPAKLEDSAVYLCASSLLLAGDRGTGELFFGEGSRLTVL.

This chain uses TRBV10-2 with TRBJ2-7, with 8 bases fitting TRBD1. Germline values: CDR1 WSHSY, CDR2 SAAADI. V was pared by 6 bases and J by 7 bases, with 11 bases of the junction left unmatched. This CDR3 comprises 14 residues. The CDR3 nucleotides are TGCGCCAGCAGCTCCGGGACAGGACCTAAAGAGCAGTACTTC. This translates into CASSSGTGPKEQYF.